The clone carrying this TCR beta chain showed up just once. Assay used: immunoSEQ multiplex PCR; TCRdb lists only in-frame clones, some missing. The repertoire consists of nearly 50,000 clones, with about nine tenths occurring once and the leading ten covering approximately 2.5%. As to time point: baseline, week 1 (first vaccination visit). Treatment of the sample: pre-vaccination baseline after standard-of-care therapy. Germline V lookup: CDR1 SGHAT, CDR2 FQNNGV. This CDR3 spans 12 amino acids. V lost 6 bases and J 4 bases, leaving 6 bases between the germline ends. The data originate from a study of a mutant IDH1 vaccine in newly diagnosed glioma.

The source of this sequence is a man in his forties with glioma. Sample: PBMCs, taken from a glioma patient treated with radiotherapy, temozolomide or both. This rearrangement joins TRBV11-2 to TRBJ2-2; D gene unclear. The CDR3 bases are TGTGCCAGCAGACCCCCCACCGGGGAGCTGTTTTTT. The encoded protein is CASRPPTGELFF.